This T cell receptor (beta chain) was found in a study of blood T cell repertoires in COVID-19. Trimming stripped 6 bases from V and 5 bases from J, with 7 bases between. Germline V CDR1 and CDR2: WSHSY, SAAADI. There are 11 residues in the CDR3. Assay: immunoSEQ multiplex PCR; the TCRdb copy retains only in-frame clones and omits some. The table includes approximately 270,000 clones, 65% to 90% detected once. The source material was PBMCs or T cells enriched from blood (not recorded which). The chain employs TRBV10-2 and TRBJ1-1; D gene unclear. The origin of this receptor is a man aged 40-55 years who had recovered from COVID-19. CDR3 sequence: CASRRATEAFF. CDR3 nucleotide sequence: TGCGCCAGCAGGCGGGCGACTGAAGCTTTCTTT.